This T cell receptor (beta chain) comes out of a study of blood T cell repertoires in COVID-19. Study-level information: The United States, Italy and Spain supplied acute and convalescent COVID-19 samples. PBMCs, B-cell-depleted T cells, or T cells were the source of the cDNA or gDNA that made up the material.

The table lists this clone with a count of one. Per the germline V gene, CDR1 is SEHNR and CDR2 is FQNEAQ (reference sequence). The CDR3 has 14 residues. Trimming took off 1 base at V and 1 base at J, with 7 bases between the two ends. Methods used by the authors: Scientists estimated how many nucleated cells there were by amplifying reference gene primers. Produced via immunoSEQ multiplex PCR; TCRdb's table is partial and in-frame only. The V and J calls and clone size are taken from that table; D and trimming were inferred from the DNA. The sample lists tens of thousands of clones; about three quarters were seen once.

Sequencing used peripheral blood. The TCR was taken from a woman in her 70s with acute or convalescent COVID-19. The chain joins TRBV7-9 to TRBJ1-1; D is ambiguous. CDR3 nucleotide sequence: TGTGCCAGCAGCTTAGATCCCTGGAACACTGAAGCTTTCTTT. Amino acids: CASSLDPWNTEAFF.